The 7 T cell receptor beta chains below all came from one sample that was sequenced in a study of blood T cell repertoires in COVID-19. Assay used: immunoSEQ multiplex PCR; TCRdb lists only in-frame clones, some missing. The data contain 95,000 to 150,000 clones, 85% of them singletons. Specimen: peripheral blood. The receptors here all came from a man at least 80 years old with active or convalescent COVID-19.

J is TRBJ2-3 and V is TRBV21-1; the table's D call, TRBD1, has no DNA check behind it. TRBV21-1 is recorded as a pseudogene. This CDR3 spans 16 amino acids. DNA for the CDR3: TGTGCCAGCAGCAAAGTTGGGACATTATCCGCAGATACGCAGTATTTT. Amino acid sequence: CASSKVGTLSADTQYF.

A single count supports this clone. The V gene is TRBV5-4, the J gene TRBJ2-1; 11 positions agree with TRBD2. Germline lookup yields CDR1 SGHNT and CDR2 YYREEE (reference sequence). The CDR3 consists of 17 residues. V shed 6 bases and J 4 bases; nucleotides not matched to a gene: 12. The CDR3 DNA reads as TGTGCCAGCACCTCCGGGACTAGCGGCTTGGGGTACAATGAGCAGTTCTTC. Protein product: CASTSGTSGLGYNEQFF.

The chain employs TRBV5-1 and TRBJ1-3; tentative D call: TRBD1 (6 bases). Deletions cut 4 bases from V and 0 bases from J, with 14 bases between. The CDR3 runs to 16 residues. Germline values: CDR1 SGHRS, CDR2 YFSETQ. The CDR3 region has the DNA TGCGCCAGCAGCCCCGGACAGCTTTACTCTGGAAACACCATATATTTT. Its translation: CASSPGQLYSGNTIYF.

This clone has a count of ten or more. The chain uses TRBV19 and TRBJ2-1, with 10 bases that match TRBD1. From germline, CDR1 is LNHDA and CDR2 SQIVND (reference sequence). CDR3 size: 14 residues. Germline trimming cut 4 bases from V and 6 bases from J; bases unmatched to any gene: 3. The CDR3 region has the DNA TGTGCCAGTAGTAAGGGACAGGGGATCAATGAGCAGTTCTTC. Residues: CASSKGQGINEQFF. Full variable domain (missing parts from reference TRBV19 and TRBJ2-1): DGGITQSPKYLFRKEGQNVTLSCEQNLNHDAMYWYRQDPGQGLRLIYYSQIVNDFQKGDIAEGYSVSREKKESFPLTVTSAQKNPTAFYLCASSKGQGINEQFFGPGTRLTVL.

This chain links TRBV3-1 (or the pseudogene TRBV3-2) with TRBJ1-3; D remains ambiguous. The V gene lost 1 base and the J gene lost 4 bases, with 5 bases spanning the gap. Germline CDR1 is LGHDT and CDR2 is YNNKEL (reference sequence). The CDR3 contains 13 residues. The CDR3 DNA is TGTGCCAGCAGCCAAGGACTGGGAAACACCATATATTTT. This codes for CASSQGLGNTIYF.

The gene calls are TRBV5-4 and TRBJ1-1; D is unclear. CDR1 SGHNT and CDR2 YYREEE come from the germline V gene (reference sequence). This CDR3 is 13 amino acids long. V was cut by 1 base and J by 1 base, with 5 bases left in between. CDR3 nucleotides: TGTGCCAGCAGCTTGCCTAGGAACACTGAAGCTTTCTTT. It yields the protein CASSLPRNTEAFF.

CDR3 nucleotides: TGTGCCAGCAGCCTAGGCTTAGGAGGGACAGCTTCCTACGAGCAGTACTTC. Translating gives CASSLGLGGTASYEQYF. V is TRBV4-2 and J is TRBJ2-7; possible D gene TRBD1, 7 bases. The germline V and J ends were trimmed by 4 bases and 1 base, with 20 bases remaining between them. The CDR3 spans 17 residues. Germline CDR1 reads LGHNA; CDR2 reads YNFKEQ.